Detailed here is one T cell receptor beta chain. V lost 4 bases, J lost 4 bases, and 13 bases stayed unmatched. Germline CDR1 and CDR2: SGHRS and YFSETQ. The CDR3 loop spans 17 amino acids. These data originate in a study of blood T cell repertoires in COVID-19. Authors' data handling: Amplification with reference gene primers provided the estimates of nucleated cell counts. This table comes from immunoSEQ multiplex PCR, and its TCRdb copy is limited to in-frame clones, with some not included. V and J calls and clone size are those listed in that table; D and trimming were worked out from the DNA. The top ten hold around 0.7% of the sample, which has about 210,000 clones, more than 85% seen once.

Sequencing was performed on peripheral blood. The chain carries TRBV5-1 and TRBJ2-1; 8 bases are a match to TRBD2. The receptor comes from a man in his forties or fifties with acute or convalescent COVID-19. CDR3 sequence (DNA): TGCGCCAGCAGCGCTCATTTGGGAGCGGGGGTATACAATGAGCAGTTCTTC. This translates into CASSAHLGAGVYNEQFF.